One and the same sample provided the 7 T cell receptor beta chains below, sequenced in a study of metastatic and nonmetastatic thyroid tumors. Thyroid surgery had not been preceded by any treatment in any patient. TCRdb re-clonotyped the PCR reads through MiXCR. The sample lists around 31,000 clones; 15% to 20% were seen once. The sample comprised blood. Receptors originate from a female donor with papillary thyroid cancer or a benign thyroid nodule (not recorded which). Some clones in this sample may be carry-over from other donors' samples.

About this clone itself: The junction and the germline gene differ at one end; a read error may be behind it. The chain is built from TRBV25-1 and TRBJ2-1; D unresolved. The germline V gene encodes CDR1 MGHDK and CDR2 SYGVNS. The CDR3 totals 15 residues. CDR3 region: CSSKGKTDNYNEQSF. The CDR3 coding sequence is TGTTCCAGCAAGGGTAAGACTGACAACTACAATGAGCAGTCCTTC.

Concerning this clone itself: This may be a read error, as it is one base from a much larger clone. The rearrangement uses TRBV4-2 and TRBJ2-5, with 11 bases lining up with TRBD2. The CDR3 is 15 residues long. J was trimmed by 6 bases and V by 4 bases; bases with no gene match: 7. The V gene's germline CDR1 is LGHNA and CDR2 YNFKEQ. The CDR3 sequence is CASSLAGGYLQTQYF. Written as DNA, the CDR3 is TGTGCCAGCAGCCTAGCGGGAGGGTACTTACAGACCCAGTACTTC.

CDR3 nucleotide sequence: TGTGCCAGCAGTGAATCGGTGGTGACAGGGCCAAACACCGGGGAGCTGTTTTTT. Encoded protein: CASSESVVTGPNTGELFF. The V and J genes are TRBV25-1 and TRBJ2-2, with 7 positions matching TRBD1. The J segment lost 2 bases and the V segment lost 1 base, leaving 10 bases of the junction unmatched. The CDR3 is 18 residues long. Germline CDR1 and CDR2: MGHDK and SYGVNS.

This clone was seen ten or more times. V usage is TRBV5-1 and J usage is TRBJ2-2; D not certain. This CDR3 is built from 14 residues. Germline V CDR1 and CDR2: SGHRS, YFSETQ. Trimming cost V 0 bases and J 4 bases, with 7 bases left between them. The DNA of the CDR3 is TGCGCCAGCAGCTTGGAGGATAGCACCGGGGAGCTGTTTTTT. It specifies CASSLEDSTGELFF.

This clone has just a few counts. The chain couples TRBV6-1 to TRBJ2-3; 11 bases fit TRBD1. The V gene's germline CDR1 is MNHNS and CDR2 SASEGT. V shed 5 bases and J 3 bases; nucleotides not matched to a gene: 4. The CDR3 consists of 15 residues. The CDR3 DNA is TGTGCCAGCAGTATTGGGACAGGGGGTACAGATACGCAGTATTTT. Amino acid sequence: CASSIGTGGTDTQYF.

This chain joins TRBV4-2 and TRBJ2-3; TRBD1 aligns across 7 bases. The germline V gene encodes CDR1 LGHNA and CDR2 YNFKEQ. Trimming took 7 bases from V and 0 from J; bases not matched to a gene: 13. The CDR3 totals 17 residues. This CDR3 is CASTRLPGGRSTDTQYF. As DNA, the CDR3 is TGTGCCAGCACCCGCCTACCAGGGGGACGGAGCACAGATACGCAGTATTTT.

In this sample, this clone turned up many times. J is TRBJ1-5 and V is TRBV24-1; D is uncertain. Deletions cut 3 bases from V and 5 bases from J, with 7 bases between. Germline lookup yields CDR1 KGHDR and CDR2 SFDVKD. The CDR3 is 13 residues long. The CDR3 nucleotides read TGTGCCACCAGTGATGCTGCTCATCAGCCCCAGCATTTT. The encoded protein is CATSDAAHQPQHF.